What follows are 30 T cell receptor beta chains derived from one specimen sequenced in a study of blood T cell repertoires in COVID-19. This table comes from immunoSEQ multiplex PCR, and its TCRdb copy is limited to in-frame clones, with some not included. This table holds tens of thousands of clones, around 88% found once. The specimen sequenced was peripheral blood. The receptors here all came from a human donor in a cohort sampled during active COVID-19.

V usage is TRBV4-2 and J usage is TRBJ2-5; TRBD2 matches at 9 bases. J gave up 4 bases and V 4 bases, and 7 bases lay outside the gene matches. The CDR3 covers 15 residues. The germline V gene encodes CDR1 LGHNA and CDR2 YNFKEQ. For the CDR3, the DNA is TGTGCCAGCAGCCCGGGGACTAGCATCCCAGAGACCCAGTACTTC. Protein product: CASSPGTSIPETQYF.

The chain joins TRBV28 to TRBJ1-2; TRBD1 agrees at 9 bases. The length of the CDR3 is 15 residues. Germline CDR1 reads MDHEN; CDR2 reads SYDVKM. J was trimmed by 8 bases and V by 3 bases; bases with no gene match: 10. The DNA of the CDR3 is TGTGCCAGCAGTTTCCAACGGACAGGGGAGGCCGGCTACACCTTC. Protein: CASSFQRTGEAGYTF.

The chain couples TRBV4-1 to TRBJ2-1; 10 bases are a match to TRBD2. The germline V gene encodes CDR1 MGHRA and CDR2 YSYEKL. V dropped 5 bases and J dropped 1; count of bases not matched to a gene: 8. CDR3 length: 17 residues. The CDR3 spells CASSTPSGGSSYNEQFF. Written as DNA, the CDR3 is TGCGCCAGCAGCACCCCTAGCGGGGGCAGTTCCTACAATGAGCAGTTCTTC.

V usage is TRBV4-1 and J usage is TRBJ2-1; TRBD1 matches 11 bases. The CDR3 runs to 17 residues. The V segment lost 4 bases and the J segment 5 bases; nucleotides outside the gene matches: 10. The V gene's germline CDR1 is MGHRA and CDR2 YSYEKL. The CDR3 spells CASSPTTGGQGDNEQFF. The CDR3 nucleotides read TGCGCCAGCAGCCCCACCACAGGGGGACAGGGGGACAATGAGCAGTTCTTC.

DNA of the CDR3: TGTGCCACCAGTGATACCGGGACTAGCGACATACCTAACAATGAGCAGTTCTTC. Translation gives CATSDTGTSDIPNNEQFF. The chain links TRBV24-1 to TRBJ2-1; 10 bases match TRBD2. The J segment lost 5 bases and the V segment lost 3 bases, leaving 12 bases of the junction unmatched. The CDR3 spans 18 residues. Germline assignment: CDR1 KGHDR and CDR2 SFDVKD.

The V gene is TRBV7-2, the J gene TRBJ2-1; 8 bases are shared with TRBD2. With V trimmed by 1 base and J by 5 bases, 13 bases remained unmatched. CDR3 length: 18 amino acids. The germline V gene encodes CDR1 SGHTA and CDR2 FQGNSA. CDR3 DNA: TGTGCCAGCAGCTTAGTGGCGGGGGGCCTATCCCAGGACAATGAGCAGTTCTTC. Translation gives CASSLVAGGLSQDNEQFF.

The rearrangement joins TRBV6-6 to TRBJ1-3; D not resolved. Germline CDR1 and CDR2: MNHNY and SVGAGI (reference sequence). Trimming stripped 6 bases from V and 4 bases from J, with 7 bases between. The CDR3 runs to 12 residues. DNA of the CDR3: TGTGCCAGCAGCCCCCTAGGAAACACCATATATTTT. As protein: CASSPLGNTIYF.

This chain links TRBV28 with TRBJ1-2; TRBD1 matches at 8 bases. CDR1 and CDR2 (germline): MDHEN, SYDVKM. The trim removed 7 bases at V and 5 bases at J, leaving 12 bases unmatched. This CDR3 has 15 residues. This chain's CDR3 is CASNQPLGQEYGYTF. CDR3 nucleotides: TGTGCCAGCAACCAGCCTCTGGGACAGGAATATGGCTACACCTTC.

The chain links TRBV9 to TRBJ2-7, with D perhaps TRBD2 (5 bases). V lost 0 bases to trimming and J lost 7 bases, with 17 bases between them. Germline V gives CDR1 SGDLS, CDR2 YYNGEE. CDR3 length: 15 amino acids. CDR3 nucleotides: TGTGCCAGCAGCGTAGGCGCTCCCGCCGGGGATGAGCAGTACTTC. Translating gives CASSVGAPAGDEQYF.

Note on this clone: An end of the junction does not agree with germline; a read error may underlie this. Distinct nucleotide sequences in the sample also encode this CDR3. The chain is built from TRBV6-6 and TRBJ2-3; D perhaps matches TRBD1 (5 bases). Germline-derived CDR1 and CDR2 are MNHNY and SVGAGI (reference sequence). This CDR3 has 12 amino acids. DNA of the CDR3: TGCGCCAGCATCGGACAAGCAGATACGCAGTATTTT. Residues: CASIGQADTQYF.

The gene calls are TRBV5-6 and TRBJ1-2, with unresolved D. This CDR3 spans 13 amino acids. V dropped 0 bases and J dropped 2 bases, with 5 bases sitting between them. The germline CDR1 and CDR2 sequences are SGHDT and YYEEEE. The CDR3 nucleotides read TGTGCCAGCAGCTTGGTACAGAACTATGGCTACACCTTC. It codes for CASSLVQNYGYTF. The entire variable domain, with the rest obtained from reference TRBV5-6 and TRBJ1-2, is as follows: DAGVTQSPTHLIKTRGQQVTLRCSPKSGHDTVSWYQQALGQGPQFIFQYYEEEERQRGNFPDRFSGHQFPNYSSELNVNALLLGDSALYLCASSLVQNYGYTFGSGTRLTVV.

The V call is TRBV5-1, the J call TRBJ2-1; 12 bases are shared with TRBD1. The junction had 8 bases not matched to a gene; V was cut back by 5 bases and J by 8 bases. Looked up from germline, CDR1 is SGHRS and CDR2 is YFSETQ. CDR3 length: 15 amino acids. DNA of the CDR3: TGCGCCAGCAGTCTTATGGGACAGGGGGCTTATGAGCAGTTCTTC. It is translated as CASSLMGQGAYEQFF.

V gene TRBV19 combines with J gene TRBJ2-7, with unresolved D. The CDR3 extends over 13 amino acids. Trimming took 3 bases from V and 0 from J, leaving 6 bases between them. From germline, CDR1 is LNHDA and CDR2 SQIVND (reference sequence). The CDR3 DNA reads TGTGCCAGTAGTATGGCTTCCTCCTACGAGCAGTACTTC. As protein: CASSMASSYEQYF.

The DNA of the CDR3 is TGTGCCAGTACCCCTGGGACAGGCCTCTACGAGCAGTACTTC. Its protein is CASTPGTGLYEQYF. The chain recombines TRBV19 with TRBJ2-7, with 8 bases matching TRBD1. The CDR3 is 14 amino acids. Germline lookup yields CDR1 LNHDA and CDR2 SQIVND (reference sequence). With V trimmed by 7 bases and J by 3 bases, 8 bases remained unmatched.

The chain combines TRBV5-6 with TRBJ2-3; D not resolved. Germline CDR1 and CDR2: SGHDT and YYEEEE. Trimming removed 4 bases at V and 0 bases at J, with 9 bases between. The CDR3 runs to 14 residues. CDR3 DNA sequence: TGTGCCAGCAGCCAAGGAGCTAGCACAGATACGCAGTATTTT. This sequence encodes CASSQGASTDTQYF.

The chain uses TRBV2 and TRBJ2-7, with D unclear. Germline CDR1 SNHLY, CDR2 FYNNEI. The V end lost 4 bases, the J end lost 4 bases, and 8 bases lay between the germline ends. The CDR3 has 12 amino acids. This chain's CDR3 is CASSAVIYEQYF. Here the CDR3 DNA reads TGTGCCAGCAGTGCGGTAATTTACGAGCAGTACTTC.

J is TRBJ2-7 and V is TRBV18; the D gene is possibly TRBD1 (6 bases). V lost 0 bases and J 2 bases, leaving 11 bases between the germline ends. The CDR3 is made up of 15 amino acids. Germline CDR1 and CDR2: KGHSH and LQKENI. In nucleotides, the CDR3 is TGTGCCAGCTCACCACCAAGAGGACAGACCTACGAGCAGTACTTC. Its protein product is CASSPPRGQTYEQYF.

The chain has TRBV11-2 and TRBJ2-1; 7 positions match TRBD2. Germline V gene lookup returns CDR1 SGHAT and CDR2 FQNNGV. The V segment lost 0 bases and the J segment 4 bases; nucleotides outside the gene matches: 0. This CDR3 comprises 14 residues. The CDR3 DNA follows: TGTGCCAGCAGCTTAGAACTAGCGTACAATGAGCAGTTCTTC. It translates to CASSLELAYNEQFF.

The rearrangement uses TRBV24-1 and TRBJ2-3; TRBD2 aligns across 9 bases. The CDR3 has 18 amino acids. Germline V gene data show CDR1 as KGHDR and CDR2 as SFDVKD. J lost 0 bases, V lost 4 bases, and 10 bases had no gene match. CDR3 nucleotides: TGTGCCACCAGTGACCCCCGGGCGGGGGGGCTTAGCACAGATACGCAGTATTTT. It is translated as CATSDPRAGGLSTDTQYF.

CDR3 DNA: TGTGCCAGCAGCTTAGAGGGACTAGTACGGCTGTGGTTCTTC. Its protein is CASSLEGLVRLWFF. The gene calls are TRBV7-8 and TRBJ2-1, with 8 positions matching TRBD2. V lost 1 base to trimming and J lost 15 bases; unmatched junction nucleotides: 11. The CDR3 runs 14 residues. From germline, CDR1 is SGHVS and CDR2 FQNEAQ. Based on the CDR3 plus reference TRBV7-8 and TRBJ2-1, the full variable domain is GAGVSQSPRYKVAKRGQDVALRCDPISGHVSLFWYQQALGQGPEFLTYFQNEAQLDKSGLPSDRFFAERPEGSVSTLKIQRTQQEDSAVYLCASSLEGLVRLWFFGPGTRLTVL.

The chain combines TRBV28 with TRBJ2-7, with TRBD1 identical over 8 bases. The CDR3 runs to 16 residues. CDR1 and CDR2 from the germline V gene are MDHEN and SYDVKM. V lost 7 bases to trimming and J lost 6 bases; unmatched junction nucleotides: 17. The chain's CDR3 is CASTSAGQGGFGEQYF. DNA for the CDR3: TGTGCCAGCACCTCCGCCGGACAGGGTGGGTTCGGCGAGCAGTACTTC.

The genes are TRBV29-1 and TRBJ2-2; tentatively, D is TRBD2 (5 bases). The germline CDR1 and CDR2 sequences are SQVTM and ANQGSEA. Trimming took off 5 bases at V and 7 bases at J, with 11 bases between the two ends. The CDR3 is 12 amino acids. CDR3 sequence: CSVLRAHGELFF. In DNA form, the CDR3 reads TGCAGCGTTTTGAGGGCGCACGGGGAGCTGTTTTTT.

This chain links TRBV7-2 with TRBJ1-5; TRBD1 might be the D (6 bases). This CDR3 is 15 amino acids long. In germline, CDR1 is SGHTA, CDR2 FQGNSA. Trimming took 1 base from V and 2 from J, leaving 9 bases between them. Here the CDR3 DNA reads TGTGCCAGCAGCTTAGTGGCAGGGGGCAATCAGCCCCAGCATTTT. Amino acid sequence: CASSLVAGGNQPQHF.

This clone was detected a few times. The chain recombines TRBV6-1 with TRBJ1-5; 8 positions agree with TRBD1. CDR1 is MNHNS and CDR2 is SASEGT in the germline V gene. The CDR3 runs to 16 residues. V gave up 1 base and J gave up 0 bases; unmatched junction bases: 2. The CDR3: CASSEGTGYSNQPQHF. For the CDR3, the DNA is TGTGCCAGCAGTGAAGGGACAGGGTATAGCAATCAGCCCCAGCATTTT.

By frequency in the sample, this clone is medium-sized. The chain has TRBV7-3 and TRBJ2-2; TRBD2 matches 7 bases. Germline CDR1 is SGHTA and CDR2 is FQGTGA. The CDR3 loop spans 14 amino acids. V trimming: 0 bases; J trimming: 6 bases; junction bases outside the gene matches: 1. The CDR3 is CASSLTRGSGELFF. DNA of the CDR3: TGTGCCAGCAGCTTAACGCGGGGGTCCGGGGAGCTGTTTTTT.

This rearrangement joins TRBV27 to TRBJ2-7; TRBD1 might be the D (5 bases). The length of the CDR3 is 14 residues. CDR1 is MNHEY and CDR2 is SMNVEV in the germline V gene (reference sequence). V was clipped by 6 bases and J by 3 bases, with 15 bases between them. The DNA for the CDR3 is TGTGCCAGCAGCCTAACCAGACAGAACTACGAGCAGTACTTC. Amino acid sequence: CASSLTRQNYEQYF.

Only one count was recorded for this clone. V usage is TRBV7-3 and J usage is TRBJ2-2; 13 bases align to TRBD2. The CDR3 totals 16 residues. Per germline, CDR1 SGHTA and CDR2 FQGTGA. V lost 4 bases and J lost 4; bases outside the gene matches: 3. In DNA form, the CDR3 reads TGTGCCAGCAGCTCTCGACTAGCGGGAGGCACCGGGGAGCTGTTTTTT. Amino acids: CASSSRLAGGTGELFF.

This chain links TRBV5-8 with TRBJ2-3; unclear D gene. Germline values: CDR1 SGHTS, CDR2 YDEGEE. The V and J ends lost 0 bases and 1 base respectively, with 12 bases between them. The CDR3 runs 16 residues. The CDR3 nucleotides read TGTGCCAGCAGCTTGGCGACCGACGGAGGCACAGATACGCAGTATTTT. Its translation is CASSLATDGGTDTQYF.

For the CDR3, the DNA is TGTGCCAGCAGTTACTCGGGACAGCGGTACGAGCAGTACTTC. Its protein is CASSYSGQRYEQYF. The V gene is TRBV6-5, the J gene TRBJ2-7, with 7 bases lining up with TRBD1. The germline V gene has CDR1 MNHEY and CDR2 SVGAGI. V was clipped by 0 bases and J by 4 bases; unmatched bases: 3. The CDR3 runs 14 residues.

This sequence joins TRBV2 and TRBJ1-5; 7 bases are a match to TRBD1. Germline V lookup: CDR1 SNHLY, CDR2 FYNNEI. The V segment lost 4 bases and the J segment 4 bases; nucleotides outside the gene matches: 4. This CDR3 has 14 amino acids. The CDR3 nucleotides read TGTGCCAGCAGTGCCTTACAGGGGAATCAGCCCCAGCATTTT. Translation gives CASSALQGNQPQHF. The complete variable domain, with remaining parts taken from reference TRBV2 and TRBJ1-5, reads EPEVTQTPSHQVTQMGQEVILRCVPISNHLYFYWYRQILGQKVEFLVSFYNNEISEKSEIFDDQFSVERPDGSNFTLKIRSTKLEDSAMYFCASSALQGNQPQHFGDGTRLSIL.